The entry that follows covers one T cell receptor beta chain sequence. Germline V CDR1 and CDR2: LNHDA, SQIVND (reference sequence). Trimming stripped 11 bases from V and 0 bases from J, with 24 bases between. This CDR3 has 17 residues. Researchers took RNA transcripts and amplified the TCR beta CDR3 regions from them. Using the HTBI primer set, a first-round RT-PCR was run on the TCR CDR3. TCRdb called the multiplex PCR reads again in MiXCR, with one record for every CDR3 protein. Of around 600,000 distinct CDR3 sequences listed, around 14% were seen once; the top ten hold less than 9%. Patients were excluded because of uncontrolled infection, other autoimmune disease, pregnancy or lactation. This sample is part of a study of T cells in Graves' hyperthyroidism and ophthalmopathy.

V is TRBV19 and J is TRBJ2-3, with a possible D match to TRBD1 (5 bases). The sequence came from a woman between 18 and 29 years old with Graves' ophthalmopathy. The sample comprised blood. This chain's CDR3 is CACRKYGAPDSTDTQYF. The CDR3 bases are TGTGCCTGCCGCAAATATGGGGCTCCCGATAGCACAGATACGCAGTATTTT.